This T cell receptor (beta chain) was recorded in a study of identical twins. Study-wide points: Findings depended on cross-sectional statistics rather than tracking the same donors.

From germline, CDR1 is MNHEY and CDR2 SVGEGT. The ends were cut back, 6 bases at V and 0 bases at J, with 11 bases in the middle. This CDR3 contains 14 residues. In this sample, this clonotype turned up a few times. Its antigen is as yet unknown. MiXCR, run by TCRdb on the 5' RACE reads, gives a single entry per CDR3 protein. The table shows 420,000 or so distinct CDR3 sequences, with approximately 17% occurring only once. The specimen sequenced was naive T cells sorted from blood. The clonotype originates from a man aged 50 to 60 in good health. The chain couples TRBV6-2 or TRBV6-3 to TRBJ1-1, with D maybe TRBD1 (5 bases). The DNA for the CDR3 is TGTGCCAGCAGCTTCAGGGTTCTGAACACTGAAGCTTTCTTT. Translated: CASSFRVLNTEAFF.